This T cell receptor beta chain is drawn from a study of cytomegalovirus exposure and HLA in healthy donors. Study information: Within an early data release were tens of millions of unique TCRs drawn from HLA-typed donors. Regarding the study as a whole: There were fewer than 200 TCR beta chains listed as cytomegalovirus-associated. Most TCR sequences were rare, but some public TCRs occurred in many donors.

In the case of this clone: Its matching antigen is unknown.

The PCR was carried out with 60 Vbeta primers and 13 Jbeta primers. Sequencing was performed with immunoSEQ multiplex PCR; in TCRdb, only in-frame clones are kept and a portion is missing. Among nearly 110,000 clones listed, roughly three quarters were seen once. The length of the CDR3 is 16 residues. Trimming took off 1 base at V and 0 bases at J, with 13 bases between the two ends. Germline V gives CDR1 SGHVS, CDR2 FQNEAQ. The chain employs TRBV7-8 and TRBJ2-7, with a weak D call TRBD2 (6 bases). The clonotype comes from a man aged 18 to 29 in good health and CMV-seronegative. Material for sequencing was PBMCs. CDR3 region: CASSLGRGMSSYEQYF. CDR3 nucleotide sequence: TGTGCCAGCAGCTTAGGTCGGGGGATGAGCTCCTACGAGCAGTACTTC. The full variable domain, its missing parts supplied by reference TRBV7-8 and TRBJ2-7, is GAGVSQSPRYKVAKRGQDVALRCDPISGHVSLFWYQQALGQGPEFLTYFQNEAQLDKSGLPSDRFFAERPEGSVSTLKIQRTQQEDSAVYLCASSLGRGMSSYEQYFGPGTRLTVT.